This is a list of T cell receptor beta chains from one sample in a study of CD8+CD57+ T cells in acquired aplastic anemia. In TCRdb, the reads were re-called with MiXCR into one record per CDR3 protein. In the table there are approximately 100,000 distinct CDR3 sequences, around 70% of which are singletons. Sequencing was performed on sorted CD4+, CD8+, or CD8+CD57+ T cells (not recorded which) from PBMCs. The receptors stem from a human donor with aplastic anemia. CDR3s leave out the opening cysteine and the closing phenylalanine or tryptophan. The D gene is left open where the match is weak.

D gene,J gene,V gene,CDR3 protein
-,TRBJ2-5,TRBV19,ASSIGGETQY
-,TRBJ2-5,TRBV19,ASSIGQQETQY
TRBD2,TRBJ2-7,TRBV20-1,SARDPPVSGIAEQY
-,TRBJ2-5,TRBV7-9,ASSQGGVRETQY
-,TRBJ2-7,TRBV2,ASSAGDPSNEQY
-,TRBJ1-6,TRBV9,ASSVGHGTDPSLLH
TRBD1,TRBJ1-5,TRBV20-1,SASGQVRNQPQH
-,TRBJ2-7,TRBV29-1,SVGVGSYEQY
-,TRBJ1-2,TRBV20-1,SARDSQTGDYGYT
TRBD1,TRBJ2-7,TRBV20-1,SAHRQGYEQY